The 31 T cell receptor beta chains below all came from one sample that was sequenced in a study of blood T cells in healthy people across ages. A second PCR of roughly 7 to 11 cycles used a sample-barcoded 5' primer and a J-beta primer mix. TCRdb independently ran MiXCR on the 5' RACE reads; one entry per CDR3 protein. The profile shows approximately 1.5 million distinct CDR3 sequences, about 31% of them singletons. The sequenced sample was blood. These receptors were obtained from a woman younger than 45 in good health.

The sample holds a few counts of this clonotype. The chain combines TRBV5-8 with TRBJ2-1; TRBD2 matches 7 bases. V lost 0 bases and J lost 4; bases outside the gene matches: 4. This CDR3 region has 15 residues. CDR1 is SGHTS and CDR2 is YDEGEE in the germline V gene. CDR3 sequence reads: CASSLALLAYNEQFF. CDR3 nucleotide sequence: TGTGCCAGCAGCTTGGCCCTACTAGCGTACAATGAGCAGTTCTTC.

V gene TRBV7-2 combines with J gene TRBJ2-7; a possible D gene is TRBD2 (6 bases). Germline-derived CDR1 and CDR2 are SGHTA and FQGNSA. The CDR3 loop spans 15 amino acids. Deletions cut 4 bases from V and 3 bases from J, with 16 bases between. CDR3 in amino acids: CASSSWGSGCYEQYF. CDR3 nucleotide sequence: TGTGCCAGCAGCTCCTGGGGGAGCGGGTGCTACGAGCAGTACTTC.

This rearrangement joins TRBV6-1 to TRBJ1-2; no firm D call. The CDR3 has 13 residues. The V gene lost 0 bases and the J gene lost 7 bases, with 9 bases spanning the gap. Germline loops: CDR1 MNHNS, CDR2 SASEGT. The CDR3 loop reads CASSEAGPGGYTF. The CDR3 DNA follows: TGTGCCAGCAGTGAAGCCGGGCCCGGTGGCTACACCTTC.

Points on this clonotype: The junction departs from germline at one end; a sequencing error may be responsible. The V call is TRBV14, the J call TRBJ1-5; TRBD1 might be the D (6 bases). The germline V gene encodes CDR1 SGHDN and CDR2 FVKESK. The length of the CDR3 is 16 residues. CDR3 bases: TGTGCCGGCAGCCAAGAGGGGGGAGCTATCAATCAGCCCCAGCATTTT. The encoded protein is CAGSQEGGAINQPQHF.

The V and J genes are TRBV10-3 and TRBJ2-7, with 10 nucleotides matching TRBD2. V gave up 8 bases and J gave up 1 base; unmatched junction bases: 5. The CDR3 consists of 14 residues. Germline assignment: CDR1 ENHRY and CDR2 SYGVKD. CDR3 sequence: CAIGTSVSSYEQYF. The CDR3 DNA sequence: TGTGCCATCGGGACTAGCGTTTCGTCCTACGAGCAGTACTTC.

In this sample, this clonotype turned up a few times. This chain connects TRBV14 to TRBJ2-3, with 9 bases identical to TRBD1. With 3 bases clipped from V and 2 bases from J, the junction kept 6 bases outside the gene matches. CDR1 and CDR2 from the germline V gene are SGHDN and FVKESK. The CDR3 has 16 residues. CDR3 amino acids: CASSHLTGGPTDTQYF. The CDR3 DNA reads TGTGCCAGCAGCCATCTAACAGGGGGCCCCACAGATACGCAGTATTTT.

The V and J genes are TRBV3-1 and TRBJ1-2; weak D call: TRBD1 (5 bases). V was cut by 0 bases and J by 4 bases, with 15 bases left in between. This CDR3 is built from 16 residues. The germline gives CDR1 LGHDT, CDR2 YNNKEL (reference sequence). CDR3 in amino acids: CASSQDLTEASYGYTF. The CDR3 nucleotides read TGTGCCAGCAGCCAAGATCTGACAGAGGCTAGCTATGGCTACACCTTC.

The DNA for the CDR3 is TGTGCCAGCATCGGAGCGGGAGGGCCCCTCCATGAGCAGTTCTTC. It encodes CASIGAGGPLHEQFF. The rearrangement links TRBV7-8 to TRBJ2-1; 10 bases align to TRBD2. The CDR3 contains 15 residues. Trimming cost V 7 bases and J 8 bases; bases outside gene matches: 11. Germline CDR1 SGHVS, CDR2 FQNEAQ.

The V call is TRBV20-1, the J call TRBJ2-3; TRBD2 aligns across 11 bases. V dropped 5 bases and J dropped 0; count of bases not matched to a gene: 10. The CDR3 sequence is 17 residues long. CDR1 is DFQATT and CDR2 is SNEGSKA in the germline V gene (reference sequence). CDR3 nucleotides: TGCAGTGCTCCAATTACATGGACTAGCGGGAGCACAGATACGCAGTATTTT. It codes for CSAPITWTSGSTDTQYF.

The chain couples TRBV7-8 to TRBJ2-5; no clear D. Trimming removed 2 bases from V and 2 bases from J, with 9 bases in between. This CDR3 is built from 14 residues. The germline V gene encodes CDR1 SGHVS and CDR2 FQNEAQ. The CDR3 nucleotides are TGTGCCAGCAGCTTACCCCAGCGACAAGAGACCCAGTACTTC. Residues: CASSLPQRQETQYF. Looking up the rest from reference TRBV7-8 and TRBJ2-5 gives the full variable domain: GAGVSQSPRYKVAKRGQDVALRCDPISGHVSLFWYQQALGQGPEFLTYFQNEAQLDKSGLPSDRFFAERPEGSVSTLKIQRTQQEDSAVYLCASSLPQRQETQYFGPGTRLLVL.

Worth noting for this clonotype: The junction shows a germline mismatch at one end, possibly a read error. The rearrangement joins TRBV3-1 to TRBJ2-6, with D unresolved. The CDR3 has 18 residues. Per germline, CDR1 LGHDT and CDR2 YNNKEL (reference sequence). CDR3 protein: CASNQDGLVSSGANVLTF. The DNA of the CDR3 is TGTGCCAGCAACCAAGACGGGTTGGTGAGCTCTGGGGCCAACGTCCTGACTTTC.

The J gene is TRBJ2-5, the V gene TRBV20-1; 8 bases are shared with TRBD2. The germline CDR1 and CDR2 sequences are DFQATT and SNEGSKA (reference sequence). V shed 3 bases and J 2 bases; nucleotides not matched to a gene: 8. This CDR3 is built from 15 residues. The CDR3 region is CSASPTSELQETQYF. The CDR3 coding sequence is TGCAGTGCTAGTCCGACTAGCGAGTTACAAGAGACCCAGTACTTC.

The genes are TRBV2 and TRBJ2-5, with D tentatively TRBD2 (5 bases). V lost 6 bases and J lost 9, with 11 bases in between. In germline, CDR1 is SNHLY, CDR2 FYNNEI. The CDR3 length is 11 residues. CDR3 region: CASSVFGAQYF. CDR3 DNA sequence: TGTGCCAGCAGCGTCTTCGGGGCCCAGTACTTC.

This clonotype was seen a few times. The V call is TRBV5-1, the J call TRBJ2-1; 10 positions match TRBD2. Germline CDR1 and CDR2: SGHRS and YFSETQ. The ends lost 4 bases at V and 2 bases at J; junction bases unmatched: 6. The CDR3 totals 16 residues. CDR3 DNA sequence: TGCGCCAGCAGCCCGGGGAGCGGGGGGGCCTACAATGAGCAGTTCTTC. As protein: CASSPGSGGAYNEQFF.

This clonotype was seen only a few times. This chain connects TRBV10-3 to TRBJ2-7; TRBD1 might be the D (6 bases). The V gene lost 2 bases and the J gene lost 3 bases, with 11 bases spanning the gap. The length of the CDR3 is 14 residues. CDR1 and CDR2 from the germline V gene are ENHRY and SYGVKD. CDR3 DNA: TGTGCCATCAGTGAGGGCACAGGGAACTACGAGCAGTACTTC. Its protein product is CAISEGTGNYEQYF.

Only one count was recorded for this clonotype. The CDR3 loop reads CASSNQGQLNQPQHF. The CDR3 region has the DNA TGTGCCAGCAGTAACCAGGGACAGCTCAATCAGCCCCAGCATTTT. The chain recombines TRBV27 with TRBJ1-5; 7 bases agree with TRBD1. The CDR3 consists of 15 residues. Losses at the gene ends were 5 bases for V and 3 bases for J; bases not matched to a gene: 7. The germline gives CDR1 MNHEY, CDR2 SMNVEV (reference sequence).

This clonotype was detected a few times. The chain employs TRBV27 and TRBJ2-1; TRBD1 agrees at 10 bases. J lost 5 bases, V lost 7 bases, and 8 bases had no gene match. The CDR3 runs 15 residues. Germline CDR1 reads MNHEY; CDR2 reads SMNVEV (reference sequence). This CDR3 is CASTLGQGSNNEQFF. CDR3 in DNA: TGTGCCAGCACCTTGGGACAGGGGAGTAACAATGAGCAGTTCTTC.

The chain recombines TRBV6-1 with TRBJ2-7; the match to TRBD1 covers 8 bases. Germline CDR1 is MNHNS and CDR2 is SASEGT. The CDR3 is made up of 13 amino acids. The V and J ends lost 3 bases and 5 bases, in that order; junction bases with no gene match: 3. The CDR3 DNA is TGTGCCAGCAGTGATGCGGGACAGGACGAGCAGTACTTC. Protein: CASSDAGQDEQYF.

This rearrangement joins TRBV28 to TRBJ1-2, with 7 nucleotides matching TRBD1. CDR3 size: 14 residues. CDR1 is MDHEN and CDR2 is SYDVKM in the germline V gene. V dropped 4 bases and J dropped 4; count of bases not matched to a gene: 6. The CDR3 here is CASSSGQNIYGYTF. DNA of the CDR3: TGTGCCAGCAGTTCGGGACAGAACATCTATGGCTACACCTTC.

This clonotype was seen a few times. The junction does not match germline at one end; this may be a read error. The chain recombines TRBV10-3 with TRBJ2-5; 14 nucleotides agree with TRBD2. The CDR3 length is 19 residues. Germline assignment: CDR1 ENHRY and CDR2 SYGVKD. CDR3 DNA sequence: TGTGCCATCAGTGAGTCGGGAGGGACTAGCGGGGGAGACCAAGAGGCCCAGTACTTC. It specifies CAISESGGTSGGDQEAQYF.

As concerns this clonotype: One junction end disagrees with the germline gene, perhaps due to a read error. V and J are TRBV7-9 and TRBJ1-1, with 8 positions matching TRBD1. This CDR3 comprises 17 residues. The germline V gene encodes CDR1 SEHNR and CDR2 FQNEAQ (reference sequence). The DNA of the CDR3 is TGTGTCAGCAGCGCCGGACAGGGAGATGGGATGAACACTGAAGCTTTCTTT. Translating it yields CVSSAGQGDGMNTEAFF. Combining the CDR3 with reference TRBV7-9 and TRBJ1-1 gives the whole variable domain DTGVSQNPRHKITKRGQNVTFRCDPISEHNRLYWYRQTLGQGPEFLTYFQNEAQLEKSRLLSDRFSAERPKGSFSTLEIQRTEQGDSAMYLCVSSAGQGDGMNTEAFFGQGTRLTVV.

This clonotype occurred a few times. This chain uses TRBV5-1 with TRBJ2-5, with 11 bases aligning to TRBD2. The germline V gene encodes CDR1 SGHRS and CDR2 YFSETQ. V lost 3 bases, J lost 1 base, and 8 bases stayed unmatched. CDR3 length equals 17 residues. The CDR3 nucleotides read TGCGCCAGCAGCTCGGCGGGACTAGCGGCCTTCCAAGAGACCCAGTACTTC. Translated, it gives CASSSAGLAAFQETQYF.

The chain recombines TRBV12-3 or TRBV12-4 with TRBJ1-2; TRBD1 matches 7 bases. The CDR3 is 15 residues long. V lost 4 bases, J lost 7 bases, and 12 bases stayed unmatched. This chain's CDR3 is CASSWGAQGVSGYTF. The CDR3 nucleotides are TGTGCCAGCAGTTGGGGGGCCCAGGGGGTGAGTGGCTACACCTTC.

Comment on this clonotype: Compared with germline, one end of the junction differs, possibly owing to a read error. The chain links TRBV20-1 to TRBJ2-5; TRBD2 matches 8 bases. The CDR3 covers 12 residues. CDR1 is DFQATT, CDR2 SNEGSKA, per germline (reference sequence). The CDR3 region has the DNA TGCAGTACTAGTCTAGCGGGAGAGACCCAGTACTTC. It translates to CSTSLAGETQYF.

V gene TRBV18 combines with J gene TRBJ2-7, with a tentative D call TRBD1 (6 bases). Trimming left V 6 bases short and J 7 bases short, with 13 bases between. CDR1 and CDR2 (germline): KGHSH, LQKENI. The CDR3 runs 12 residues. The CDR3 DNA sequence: TGTGCCAGCTCCTCGTCCCAGGGGGAGCAGTACTTC. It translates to CASSSSQGEQYF.

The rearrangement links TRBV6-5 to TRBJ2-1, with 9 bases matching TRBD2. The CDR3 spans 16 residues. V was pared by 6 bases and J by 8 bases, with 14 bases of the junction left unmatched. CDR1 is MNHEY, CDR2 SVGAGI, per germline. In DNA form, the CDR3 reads TGTGCCAGCAGCCAAACACGTAGCGGGAGAATCGATGAGCAGTTCTTC. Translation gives CASSQTRSGRIDEQFF.

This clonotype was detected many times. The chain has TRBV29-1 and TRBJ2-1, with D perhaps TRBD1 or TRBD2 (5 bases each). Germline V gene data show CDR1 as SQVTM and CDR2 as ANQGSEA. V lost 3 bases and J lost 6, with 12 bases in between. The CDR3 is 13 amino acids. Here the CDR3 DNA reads TGCAGCGTTGAGCCGGGACCCAGCAATGAGCAGTTCTTC. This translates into CSVEPGPSNEQFF.

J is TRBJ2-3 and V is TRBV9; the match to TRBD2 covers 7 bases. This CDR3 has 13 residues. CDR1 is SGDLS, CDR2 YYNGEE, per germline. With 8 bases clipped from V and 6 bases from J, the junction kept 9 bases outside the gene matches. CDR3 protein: CASGGGGPDTQYF. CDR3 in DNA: TGTGCCAGTGGCGGGGGAGGGCCGGATACGCAGTATTTT.

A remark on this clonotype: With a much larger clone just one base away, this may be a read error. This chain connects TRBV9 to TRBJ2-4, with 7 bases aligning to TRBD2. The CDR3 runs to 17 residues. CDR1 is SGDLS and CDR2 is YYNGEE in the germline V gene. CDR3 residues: CASSVGGLTIAKNIRYF. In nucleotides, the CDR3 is TGTGCCAGCAGCGTAGGGGGACTAACAATAGCCAAAAACATTCGGTACTTC.

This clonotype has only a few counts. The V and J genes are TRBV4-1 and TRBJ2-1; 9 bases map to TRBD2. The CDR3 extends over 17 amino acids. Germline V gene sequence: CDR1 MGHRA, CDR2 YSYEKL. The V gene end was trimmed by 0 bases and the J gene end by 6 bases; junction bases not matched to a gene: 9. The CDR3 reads CASSQERALAGLNEQFF. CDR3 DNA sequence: TGCGCCAGCAGCCAAGAAAGAGCGCTAGCGGGACTCAATGAGCAGTTCTTC.

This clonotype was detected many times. Here the CDR3 reads CASSQEGKGGYTF. Here the CDR3 DNA reads TGCGCCAGCAGCCAAGAGGGGAAGGGAGGCTACACCTTC. The rearrangement uses TRBV4-1 and TRBJ1-2; D unresolved. V lost 0 bases, J lost 8 bases, and 10 bases lay in between. The CDR3 extends over 13 amino acids. The germline CDR1 and CDR2 sequences are MGHRA and YSYEKL.